This T cell receptor (beta chain) originates from a study of shared clonotypes between healthy human individuals. Study as a whole: There were three CD4 naive, three CD4 memory, two CD8 naive and one CD8 memory plates per donor.

This clone was detected only once. What it binds is unknown. Positively selected for CCR7, the CD45RO-negative cells used as naive CD8 cells excluded terminally differentiated effector memory CD45RA+ cells. The ends were cut back, 4 bases at V and 9 bases at J, with 9 bases in the middle. This CDR3 comprises 11 residues. Germline values: CDR1 MNHEY, CDR2 SMNVEV (reference sequence). Once extracted for a subset, genomic DNA was divided evenly among several immunoSEQ plates. Here immunoSEQ multiplex PCR was the method, and the copy in TCRdb shows in-frame clones only, minus some. Among about 2.1 million clones listed, about 94% were seen once. Study outcomes and limitations: The small donor group covered limited genetic and exposure diversity. Relative to clonotypes present in all four donors, those not shared had lower generation probabilities.

The genes are TRBV27 and TRBJ2-5; D ambiguous. This TCR was sampled from a man between 18 and 29 years old in good health. Some clones in this sample may be carry-over from other donors' samples. The sample was naive CD8+ T cells from PBMCs. CDR3: CASSSVSAQYF. The CDR3 DNA reads as TGTGCCAGCAGTTCCGTTTCGGCCCAGTACTTC.